This T cell receptor (beta chain) was identified in a study of T cell responses to AZD1222 COVID-19 vaccine. Study observations and caveats: The CD4 TCRs associated with vaccination extended across spike and predominated at 160-218 and 743-854. Sampling that yielded the repertoires occurred only after the peak T cell response.

About this clone itself: The antigen remains undetermined.

Germline lookup yields CDR1 SGDLS and CDR2 YYNGEE. The CDR3 is 14 residues long. V trimming: 3 bases; J trimming: 5 bases; junction bases outside the gene matches: 4. Some clones are missing from TCRdb's copy, which holds only in-frame ones; the method was immunoSEQ multiplex PCR. The table has about 120,000 clones, around nine tenths seen once; the top ten hold under 7%. The sequenced sample was peripheral blood, obtained on day 0 of AZD1222 vaccination. This sequence originates from an adult in good health. The V gene is TRBV9, the J gene TRBJ2-1; 8 bases are shared with TRBD2. The CDR3 nucleotides read TGTGCCAGCAGCGACCCGACTAGCGACAATGAGCAGTTCTTC. Protein product: CASSDPTSDNEQFF. Complete variable domain (other parts from reference TRBV9 and TRBJ2-1): DSGVTQTPKHLITATGQRVTLRCSPRSGDLSVYWYQQSLDQGLQFLIQYYNGEERAKGNILERFSAQQFPDLHSELNLSSLELGDSALYFCASSDPTSDNEQFFGPGTRLTVL.